This is a list of T cell receptor beta chains from one sample in a study of blood T cell repertoires in COVID-19. Sequencing used immunoSEQ multiplex PCR; TCRdb keeps in-frame clones, though not all of them. This sample carries under 150,000 clones, approximately 90% of them seen once, and the ten largest clones take around 8.4%. Sequencing was carried out using peripheral blood. The source of these receptors is a woman between 70 and 85 years old who had recovered from COVID-19. Each CDR3 is given with its conserved first and last residue. The D gene is left open where the match is weak. The size of a clone is reported for some rows only, either as once, few or many, or as a class for expanded clones.

clone size: few
V gene: TRBV5-4
D gene: NA
J gene: TRBJ1-6
CDR3 protein: CASSLGLQSAATSGSPLHF
CDR3 DNA: TGTGCCAGCAGCTTGGGTTTGCAGTCGGCAGCCACTAGTGGTTCACCCCTCCACTTT

clone size: few
V gene: TRBV18
D gene: NA
J gene: TRBJ1-6
CDR3 protein: CASSPAGRYNSPLHF
CDR3 DNA: TGTGCCAGCTCACCGGCGGGACGGTATAATTCACCCCTCCACTTT

clone size: NA
V gene: TRBV28
D gene: NA
J gene: TRBJ1-4
CDR3 protein: CASSFARSAGGEKLFF
CDR3 DNA: TGTGCCAGCAGTTTTGCCAGGTCGGCGGGAGGAGAAAAACTGTTTTTT

clone size: NA
V gene: TRBV3-1/TRBV3-2
D gene: NA
J gene: TRBJ2-3
CDR3 protein: CASSQGLSSTDTQYF
CDR3 DNA: TGTGCCAGCAGCCAAGGACTGTCTAGCACAGATACGCAGTATTTT

clone size: once
V gene: TRBV20-1
D gene: TRBD2
J gene: TRBJ2-3
CDR3 protein: CSASPFSGGPEDTQYF
CDR3 DNA: TGCAGTGCTAGTCCTTTTAGCGGGGGCCCAGAGGATACGCAGTATTTT

clone size: NA
V gene: TRBV4-2
D gene: NA
J gene: TRBJ2-5
CDR3 protein: CASSQNVGHRGGETQYF
CDR3 DNA: TGTGCCAGCAGCCAGAACGTGGGACACAGAGGGGGAGAGACCCAGTACTTC

clone size: few
V gene: TRBV12-3/TRBV12-4
D gene: NA
J gene: TRBJ1-2
CDR3 protein: CASSLGAGYTF
CDR3 DNA: TGTGCCAGCAGTTTAGGGGCTGGCTACACCTTC

clone size: NA
V gene: TRBV18
D gene: TRBD1
J gene: TRBJ1-4
CDR3 protein: CASSLAGGPIEKLFF
CDR3 DNA: TGTGCCAGCTCACTCGCAGGGGGCCCGATTGAAAAACTGTTTTTT

clone size: NA
V gene: TRBV7-2
D gene: TRBD2
J gene: TRBJ2-1
CDR3 protein: CASSSQAGEAEQFF
CDR3 DNA: TGTGCCAGCAGCTCTCAAGCGGGAGAGGCTGAGCAGTTCTTC

clone size: once
V gene: TRBV11-2
D gene: NA
J gene: TRBJ1-2
CDR3 protein: CASTPTQSHGYTF
CDR3 DNA: TGTGCCAGCACCCCGACACAATCTCATGGCTACACCTTC

clone size: NA
V gene: TRBV5-4
D gene: NA
J gene: TRBJ1-4
CDR3 protein: CASSKQQEKLFF
CDR3 DNA: TGTGCCAGCAGCAAACAGCAGGAAAAACTGTTTTTT

clone size: NA
V gene: TRBV30
D gene: TRBD2
J gene: TRBJ2-3
CDR3 protein: CAWSTGLAGSTDTQYF
CDR3 DNA: TGTGCCTGGAGTACCGGACTAGCGGGAAGCACAGATACGCAGTATTTT

clone size: NA
V gene: TRBV7-2
D gene: NA
J gene: TRBJ1-1
CDR3 protein: CASSVHRARAPAFF
CDR3 DNA: TGTGCCAGCAGCGTTCACCGGGCCAGGGCCCCAGCTTTCTTT

clone size: NA
V gene: TRBV24-1
D gene: NA
J gene: TRBJ2-1
CDR3 protein: CATSDFRGAVPNEQFF
CDR3 DNA: TGTGCCACCAGTGATTTCCGGGGGGCCGTCCCCAATGAGCAGTTCTTC

clone size: NA
V gene: TRBV12-3/TRBV12-4
D gene: NA
J gene: TRBJ1-6
CDR3 protein: CASGVDFSPLHF
CDR3 DNA: TGTGCCAGCGGGGTGGACTTTTCACCCCTCCACTTT

clone size: NA
V gene: TRBV5-1
D gene: TRBD2
J gene: TRBJ2-5
CDR3 protein: CASSLAGTSEETQYF
CDR3 DNA: TGCGCCAGCAGCTTGGCCGGGACTAGCGAAGAGACCCAGTACTTC

clone size: NA
V gene: TRBV6-2/TRBV6-3
D gene: TRBD1
J gene: TRBJ1-5
CDR3 protein: CASSFRTGGQPQHF
CDR3 DNA: TGTGCCAGCAGTTTCCGGACAGGGGGTCAGCCCCAGCATTTT

clone size: few
V gene: TRBV19
D gene: NA
J gene: TRBJ1-5
CDR3 protein: CASSIARGRQPQHF
CDR3 DNA: TGTGCCAGTAGTATAGCGCGGGGGCGTCAGCCCCAGCATTTT

clone size: NA
V gene: TRBV28
D gene: TRBD1
J gene: TRBJ1-1
CDR3 protein: CASPDTGTENTEAFF
CDR3 DNA: TGTGCCAGCCCCGATACCGGGACAGAGAACACTGAAGCTTTCTTT

clone size: once
V gene: TRBV2
D gene: TRBD1
J gene: TRBJ2-5
CDR3 protein: CASRRTGGWAEYQETQYF
CDR3 DNA: TGTGCCAGCAGGCGAACAGGGGGGTGGGCGGAGTACCAAGAGACCCAGTACTTC

clone size: NA
V gene: TRBV20-1
D gene: TRBD2
J gene: TRBJ2-3
CDR3 protein: CSAGGLAGRTDTQYF
CDR3 DNA: TGCAGTGCTGGTGGACTAGCGGGAAGGACAGATACGCAGTATTTT

clone size: few
V gene: TRBV2
D gene: NA
J gene: TRBJ2-1
CDR3 protein: CASWGDGGNEQFF
CDR3 DNA: TGTGCCAGCTGGGGGGACGGGGGCAATGAGCAGTTCTTC

clone size: NA
V gene: TRBV19
D gene: NA
J gene: TRBJ1-5
CDR3 protein: CASSIQGLRDQPQHF
CDR3 DNA: TGTGCCAGTAGTATACAGGGGTTAAGGGATCAGCCCCAGCATTTT

clone size: NA
V gene: TRBV19
D gene: NA
J gene: TRBJ2-5
CDR3 protein: CASKPRPGETQYF
CDR3 DNA: TGTGCCAGTAAGCCCAGGCCAGGAGAGACCCAGTACTTC

clone size: NA
V gene: TRBV2
D gene: NA
J gene: TRBJ2-7
CDR3 protein: CASGSDTLALGEQYF
CDR3 DNA: TGTGCCAGCGGGAGTGATACGCTCGCACTGGGGGAGCAGTACTTC

clone size: NA
V gene: TRBV28
D gene: TRBD1
J gene: TRBJ2-5
CDR3 protein: CASRPTGGGETQYF
CDR3 DNA: TGTGCCAGCAGACCCACAGGGGGCGGGGAGACCCAGTACTTC